What follows describes a single T cell receptor (beta chain). The method was immunoSEQ multiplex PCR; TCRdb's version includes in-frame clones alone and lacks a portion of them. The sample shows 550,000 to 800,000 clones, 90% of them seen only once. V was trimmed by 5 bases and J by 3 bases, leaving 11 bases between them. The CDR3 has 14 residues. The germline V gene encodes CDR1 MGHRA and CDR2 YSYEKL. The data belong to a study of shared clonotypes between healthy human individuals. The sequenced sample was memory CD8+ T cells from PBMCs. Indicated subset: CD45RO+ cells pooled with CCR7-negative TemRA cells. This chain connects TRBV4-1 to TRBJ1-5; no reliable D call. The sequence was obtained from a man younger than 35 in good health. Some clones in this sample may be carry-over from other donors' samples. The CDR3 spells CASSIVGLNQPQHF. The CDR3 nucleotides are TGCGCCAGCAGCATTGTCGGGCTCAATCAGCCCCAGCATTTT.